This is a list of T cell receptor beta chains from one sample in a study of T cells in localized non-small cell lung cancer. Sequencing used immunoSEQ multiplex PCR; TCRdb keeps in-frame clones, though not all of them. The data show around 130,000 clones, more than 70% seen once. The sequenced sample was peripheral blood, obtained before any cancer treatment. The origin of the receptors is a female donor of 60 years or more with stage I lung adenocarcinoma. Each CDR3 is given with its conserved first and last residue. Each record gives: V gene, J gene, D gene, clone size, CDR3 DNA, CDR3 protein. A D gene is named only where the DNA matches it firmly. A clone size is listed for some rows: how often the clone was seen (once, few, many), or a class if it is expanded.

v_call: TRBV13; j_call: TRBJ1-3; d_call: .; clone_size: .; cdr3_nt: TGTGCCAGCAGTATACTGAGCTCTGGAAACACCATATATTTT; cdr3_aa: CASSILSSGNTIYF
v_call: TRBV18; j_call: TRBJ2-6; d_call: .; clone_size: .; cdr3_nt: TGTGCCAGCTCACCACTCCAAACAGGGACTGGGGCCAACGTCCTGACTTTC; cdr3_aa: CASSPLQTGTGANVLTF
v_call: TRBV5-1; j_call: TRBJ2-7; d_call: TRBD1; clone_size: .; cdr3_nt: TGCGCCAGCAGCACGGACAGGTACGAGCAGTACTTC; cdr3_aa: CASSTDRYEQYF
v_call: TRBV7-9; j_call: TRBJ2-7; d_call: .; clone_size: few; cdr3_nt: TGTGCCAGCAGCTTACCGGGACACACCTACGAGCAGTACTTC; cdr3_aa: CASSLPGHTYEQYF
v_call: TRBV9; j_call: TRBJ2-7; d_call: .; clone_size: .; cdr3_nt: TGTGCCAGCAGCGTATCTCCAGGAGCCTACGAGCAGTACTTC; cdr3_aa: CASSVSPGAYEQYF
v_call: TRBV7-2; j_call: TRBJ1-1; d_call: .; clone_size: once; cdr3_nt: TGTGCCAGCAGCTTAGTGCCCGCAGGATTTAACACTGAAGCTTTCTTT; cdr3_aa: CASSLVPAGFNTEAFF
v_call: TRBV19; j_call: TRBJ1-3; d_call: .; clone_size: .; cdr3_nt: TGTGCCAGTAGACCAGGGGCTGGAAACACCATATATTTT; cdr3_aa: CASRPGAGNTIYF
v_call: TRBV9; j_call: TRBJ1-1; d_call: .; clone_size: .; cdr3_nt: TGTGCCAGCAGCGTAGCCGCAGGGACGAGCACTGAAGCTTTCTTT; cdr3_aa: CASSVAAGTSTEAFF
v_call: TRBV5-4; j_call: TRBJ1-3; d_call: .; clone_size: .; cdr3_nt: TGTGCCAGCAGCTCGGCAGGGGACCCACTCTCTGGAAACACCATATATTTT; cdr3_aa: CASSSAGDPLSGNTIYF
v_call: TRBV5-5; j_call: TRBJ2-1; d_call: TRBD2; clone_size: .; cdr3_nt: TGTGCCAGCAGCCCAAGAGGGCTAGCGGGAGGCGAGCAGTTCTTC; cdr3_aa: CASSPRGLAGGEQFF
v_call: TRBV10-1; j_call: TRBJ2-1; d_call: TRBD2; clone_size: .; cdr3_nt: TGCGCCAGCAGTCGGGGGGATACGGGGTCCTACAATGAGCAGTTCTTC; cdr3_aa: CASSRGDTGSYNEQFF
v_call: TRBV5-4; j_call: TRBJ1-2; d_call: TRBD1; clone_size: .; cdr3_nt: TGTGCCAGCAGCGAGGACAGGGCGGGATATGGCTACACCTTC; cdr3_aa: CASSEDRAGYGYTF
v_call: TRBV11-3; j_call: TRBJ2-1; d_call: TRBD2; clone_size: .; cdr3_nt: TGTGCCAGCAGCTTAGTTCTAGCGGGAGTGGATGAGCAGTTCTTC; cdr3_aa: CASSLVLAGVDEQFF